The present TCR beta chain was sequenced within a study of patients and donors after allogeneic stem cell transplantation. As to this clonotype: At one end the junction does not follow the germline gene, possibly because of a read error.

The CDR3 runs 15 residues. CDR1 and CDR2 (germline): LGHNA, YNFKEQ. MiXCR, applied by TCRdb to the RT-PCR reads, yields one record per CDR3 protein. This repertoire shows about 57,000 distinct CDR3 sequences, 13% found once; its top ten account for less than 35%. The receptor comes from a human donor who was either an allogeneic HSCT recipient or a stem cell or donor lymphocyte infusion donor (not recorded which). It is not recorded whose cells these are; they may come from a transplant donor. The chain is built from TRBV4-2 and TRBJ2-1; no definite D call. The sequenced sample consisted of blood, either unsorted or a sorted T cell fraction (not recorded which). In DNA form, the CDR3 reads TGTCCCAGCAGCCAAGGGCGAGACGGTTCCAATGAGCAGTTCTTC. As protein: CPSSQGRDGSNEQFF.